The 15 T cell receptor beta chains given below trace back to one sample, sequenced in a study of T cell responses to AZD1222 COVID-19 vaccine. Sequenced by immunoSEQ multiplex PCR; TCRdb stores in-frame clones only, minus some. The sample has 95,000 to 100,000 clones, roughly nine tenths seen once. The starting material was peripheral blood, obtained on day 0 of AZD1222 vaccination. The origin of the receptors is an adult in good health.

The rearrangement links TRBV18 to TRBJ1-3; TRBD1 matches 11 bases. V dropped 3 bases and J dropped 2; count of bases not matched to a gene: 6. The length of the CDR3 is 17 residues. Germline loops: CDR1 KGHSH, CDR2 LQKENI. The CDR3 sequence: CASSPQDRGLAGNTIYF. The CDR3 nucleotides are TGTGCCAGCTCACCGCAGGACAGGGGGCTAGCTGGAAACACCATATATTTT.

The rearrangement links TRBV18 to TRBJ2-3, with D possibly being TRBD1 or TRBD2 (6 bases each). The CDR3 extends over 14 amino acids. In germline, CDR1 is KGHSH, CDR2 LQKENI. Deletions cut 2 bases from V and 6 bases from J, with 12 bases between. CDR3 nucleotide sequence: TGTGCCAGCTCACCAAGGGGGAGGTCCGATACGCAGTATTTT. As protein: CASSPRGRSDTQYF.

The chain has TRBV18 and TRBJ1-1; TRBD1 is a possible D gene (5 bases). There are 15 residues in the CDR3. The V and J ends lost 3 bases and 1 base respectively, with 12 bases between them. Germline loops: CDR1 KGHSH, CDR2 LQKENI. The CDR3 sequence: CASSPYQGSNTEAFF. The CDR3 DNA follows: TGTGCCAGCTCACCTTACCAGGGATCGAACACTGAAGCTTTCTTT.

The J gene is TRBJ1-2, the V gene TRBV4-1; D gene unclear. Deletions cut 5 bases from V and 4 bases from J, with 14 bases between. The length of the CDR3 is 14 residues. Germline values: CDR1 MGHRA, CDR2 YSYEKL. DNA for the CDR3: TGCGCCAGCAGCGGGCCCAGGCAGTCCTATGGCTACACCTTC. It translates to CASSGPRQSYGYTF.

The CDR3: CAIRNGQATYEQYF. CDR3 DNA sequence: TGTGCCATCAGGAACGGACAGGCAACCTACGAGCAGTACTTC. The V gene is TRBV10-3, the J gene TRBJ2-7; 7 bases are a match to TRBD1. The CDR3 has 14 residues. The V and J ends lost 6 bases and 2 bases, in that order; junction bases with no gene match: 7. Germline loops: CDR1 ENHRY, CDR2 SYGVKD.

The rearrangement joins TRBV14 to TRBJ1-4; D is uncertain. Germline V CDR1 and CDR2: SGHDN, FVKESK. Trimming cost V 3 bases and J 5 bases, with 13 bases left between them. CDR3 length: 15 residues. The CDR3 sequence: CASSQGWQLNEKLFF. CDR3 bases: TGTGCCAGCAGCCAGGGTTGGCAGCTCAATGAAAAACTGTTTTTT.

The chain combines TRBV18 with TRBJ1-2; possibly TRBD1 for D (6 bases). Per germline, CDR1 KGHSH and CDR2 LQKENI. CDR3 size: 15 residues. V lost 3 bases and J 3 bases, leaving 14 bases between the germline ends. CDR3 bases: TGTGCCAGCTCACCGGCCGGGGGCGCGGACTATGGCTACACCTTC. Translating it yields CASSPAGGADYGYTF.

This clone has a handful of counts. The chain combines TRBV2 with TRBJ1-5; D not certain. This CDR3 contains 14 residues. The V gene lost 4 bases and the J gene lost 0 bases, with 7 bases spanning the gap. Looked up from germline, CDR1 is SNHLY and CDR2 is FYNNEI. The CDR3 reads CASSVGVSNQPQHF. DNA of the CDR3: TGTGCCAGCAGTGTCGGGGTTAGCAATCAGCCCCAGCATTTT.

The chain has TRBV5-1 and TRBJ1-1; tentative D call: TRBD1 (5 bases). CDR1 is SGHRS, CDR2 YFSETQ, per germline. The length of the CDR3 is 16 residues. V shed 1 base and J shed 3 bases, with 16 bases lying between them. CDR3 loop: CASSLTIGGRDTEAFF. In DNA form, the CDR3 reads TGCGCCAGCAGCTTGACTATTGGGGGTCGGGACACTGAAGCTTTCTTT.

The V and J genes are TRBV30 and TRBJ2-2, with TRBD1 as a possible D gene (5 bases). V was clipped by 2 bases and J by 6 bases, with 10 bases between them. This CDR3 has 13 amino acids. Germline V lookup: CDR1 GTSNPN, CDR2 SVGIG (reference sequence). This CDR3 is CAWSMTVAGELFF. The CDR3 DNA reads as TGTGCCTGGAGTATGACAGTGGCCGGGGAGCTGTTTTTT.

A single count supports this clone. V is TRBV12-5 and J is TRBJ1-3; D unclear. This CDR3 is 12 amino acids long. CDR1 is LGHNT and CDR2 is FRNRAP in the germline V gene. The V end lost 3 bases, the J end lost 5 bases, and 5 bases lay between the germline ends. CDR3 sequence (DNA): TGTGCTAGTGGTTTTGGGCGAAACACCATATATTTT. Translation: CASGFGRNTIYF.

The chain is built from TRBV21-1 and TRBJ1-3; the D call in the table, TRBD1, was not verified against the DNA. TRBV21-1 constitutes a pseudogene. This CDR3 spans 16 amino acids. The CDR3 DNA follows: TGTGCCAGCAGCAAAGGGCCGCAGGGCTCTGGAAACACCATATATTTT. It translates to CASSKGPQGSGNTIYF.

This sequence joins TRBV5-1 and TRBJ1-1; D is unclear. This CDR3 is built from 13 residues. Deletions cut 4 bases from V and 1 base from J, with 8 bases between. Germline-derived CDR1 and CDR2 are SGHRS and YFSETQ. CDR3 in amino acids: CASSAQWNTEAFF. The CDR3 nucleotides are TGCGCCAGCAGCGCACAGTGGAACACTGAAGCTTTCTTT. Variable domain in full (rest from reference TRBV5-1 and TRBJ1-1): KAGVTQTPRYLIKTRGQQVTLSCSPISGHRSVSWYQQTPGQGLQFLFEYFSETQRNKGNFPGRFSGRQFSNSRSEMNVSTLELGDSALYLCASSAQWNTEAFFGQGTRLTVV.

This clone was observed a few times. The chain carries TRBV5-5 and TRBJ1-1; D unclear. Germline CDR1 SGHKS, CDR2 YYEKEE (reference sequence). Trimming left V 0 bases short and J 3 bases short, with 9 bases between. This CDR3 has 14 residues. CDR3 nucleotide sequence: TGTGCCAGCAGCTTGGTTGTTAGGGACACTGAAGCTTTCTTT. Translation gives CASSLVVRDTEAFF.

The chain is built from TRBV20-1 and TRBJ1-2; D is undetermined. Germline V gives CDR1 DFQATT, CDR2 SNEGSKA (reference sequence). Trimming cost V 4 bases and J 2 bases, with 5 bases left between them. The CDR3 sequence is 11 residues long. The CDR3 DNA reads as TGCAGTGCTACCCCCAACTATGGCTACACCTTC. As protein: CSATPNYGYTF.